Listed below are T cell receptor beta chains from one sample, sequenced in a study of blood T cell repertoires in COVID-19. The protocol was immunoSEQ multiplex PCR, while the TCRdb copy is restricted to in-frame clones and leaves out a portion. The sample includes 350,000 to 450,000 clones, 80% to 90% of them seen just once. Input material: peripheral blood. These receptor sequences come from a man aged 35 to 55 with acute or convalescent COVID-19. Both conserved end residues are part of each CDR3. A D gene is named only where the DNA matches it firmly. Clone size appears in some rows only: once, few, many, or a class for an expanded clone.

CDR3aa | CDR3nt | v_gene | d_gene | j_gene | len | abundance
CASSPQQGENSPLHF | TGTGCCAGCAGCCCGCAACAGGGTGAGAATTCACCCCTCCACTTT | TRBV7-2 | NA | TRBJ1-6 | 15 | NA
CASSGDRGRQETQYF | TGTGCCAGCAGTGGGGACAGGGGCCGCCAAGAGACCCAGTACTTC | TRBV2 | TRBD1 | TRBJ2-5 | 15 | NA
CASSLNKPGQPTYEQYF | TGTGCCAGCAGTTTGAACAAACCGGGACAGCCCACCTACGAGCAGTACTTC | TRBV28 | TRBD1 | TRBJ2-7 | 17 | NA
CAWSVAGNYGYTF | TGTGCCTGGAGTGTAGCAGGGAACTATGGCTACACCTTC | TRBV30 | NA | TRBJ1-2 | 13 | NA
CASSAIRVGNTEAFF | TGTGCCAGCAGCGCAATCAGGGTCGGAAACACTGAAGCTTTCTTT | TRBV9 | NA | TRBJ1-1 | 15 | NA
CASSTGTLAGTSYEQYF | TGTGCCAGCAGCACCGGAACCTTAGCGGGAACCTCCTACGAGCAGTACTTC | TRBV5-4 | TRBD2 | TRBJ2-7 | 17 | NA
CASSFSPYGYTF | TGTGCCAGCAGTTTCTCCCCCTATGGCTACACCTTC | TRBV12-3/TRBV12-4 | NA | TRBJ1-2 | 12 | NA
CASSLATGGNTIYF | TGCGCCAGCAGCTTGGCGACAGGAGGAAACACCATATATTTT | TRBV5-1 | NA | TRBJ1-3 | 14 | NA
CASSLVPGSETQYF | TGTGCCAGCAGCTTAGTCCCGGGATCAGAGACCCAGTACTTC | TRBV7-2 | NA | TRBJ2-5 | 14 | once
CATSRTSGRWGNEQFF | TGTGCCACCAGCAGAACTAGCGGGAGGTGGGGGAATGAGCAGTTCTTC | TRBV15 | TRBD2 | TRBJ2-1 | 16 | once
CARKWEGPGNTGELFF | TGTGCGAGAAAGTGGGAGGGACCAGGGAACACCGGGGAGCTGTTTTTT | TRBV19 | TRBD2 | TRBJ2-2 | 16 | few
CASSLGSVTGELFF | TGTGCCAGCAGCTTAGGCAGCGTCACCGGGGAGCTGTTTTTT | TRBV11-2 | NA | TRBJ2-2 | 14 | NA
CASSPQDRAYGYTF | TGTGCCAGCAGTCCCCAGGACAGGGCGTATGGCTACACCTTC | TRBV28 | TRBD1 | TRBJ1-2 | 14 | NA